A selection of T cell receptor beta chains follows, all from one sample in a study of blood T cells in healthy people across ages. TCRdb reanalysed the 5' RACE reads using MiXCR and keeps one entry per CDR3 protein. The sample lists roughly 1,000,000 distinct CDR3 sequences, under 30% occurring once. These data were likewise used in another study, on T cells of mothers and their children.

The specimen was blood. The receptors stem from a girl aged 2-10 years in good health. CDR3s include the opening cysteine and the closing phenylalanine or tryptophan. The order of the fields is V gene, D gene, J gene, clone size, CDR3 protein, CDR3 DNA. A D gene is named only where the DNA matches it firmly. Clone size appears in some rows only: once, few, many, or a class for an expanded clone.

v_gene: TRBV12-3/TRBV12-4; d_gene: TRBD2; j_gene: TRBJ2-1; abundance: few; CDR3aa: CASSLATGTSNEQFF; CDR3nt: TGTGCCAGCAGTTTAGCCACCGGGACTAGCAATGAGCAGTTCTTC
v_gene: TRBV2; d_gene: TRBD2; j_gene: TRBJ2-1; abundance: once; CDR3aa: CASSEGLAGGVDEQFF; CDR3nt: TGTGCCAGCAGTGAGGGACTAGCGGGAGGGGTGGATGAGCAGTTCTTC
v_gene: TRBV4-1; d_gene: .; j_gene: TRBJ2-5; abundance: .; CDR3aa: CASSQLAGDGTQYF; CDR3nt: TGCGCCAGCAGCCAATTGGCAGGGGACGGGACCCAGTACTTC
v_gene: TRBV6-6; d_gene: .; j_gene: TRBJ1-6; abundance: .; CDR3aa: CASNRDGSSPLHF; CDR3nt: TGTGCCAGTAACAGGGACGGGAGTTCACCCCTCCACTTT
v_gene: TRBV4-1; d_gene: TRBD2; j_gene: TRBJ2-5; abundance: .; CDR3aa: CASSQAPTSGRAKTQYF; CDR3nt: TGCGCCAGCAGCCAAGCCCCGACTAGCGGGAGGGCCAAGACCCAGTACTTC
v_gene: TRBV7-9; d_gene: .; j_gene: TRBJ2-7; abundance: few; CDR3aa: CASSLHSLSDPYEQYF; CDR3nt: TGTGCCAGCAGCTTACACTCCCTCTCAGATCCGTACGAGCAGTACTTC
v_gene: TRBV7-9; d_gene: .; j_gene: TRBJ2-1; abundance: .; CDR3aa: CASSATASSYNEQFF; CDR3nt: TGTGCCAGCAGCGCGACGGCGAGCTCCTACAATGAGCAGTTCTTC
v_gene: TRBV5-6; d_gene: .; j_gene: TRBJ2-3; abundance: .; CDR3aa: CASSILGRPDTQYF; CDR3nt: TGTGCCAGCAGCATACTAGGACGGCCAGATACGCAGTATTTT
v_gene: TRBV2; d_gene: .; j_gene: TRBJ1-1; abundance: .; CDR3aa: CANPNTEAFF; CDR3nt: TGTGCCAACCCAAACACTGAAGCTTTCTTT
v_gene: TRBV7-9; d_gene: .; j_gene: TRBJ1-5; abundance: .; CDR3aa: CASSSLAVTSTDTQHF; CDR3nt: TGTGCCAGCAGCTCCCTAGCGGTAACTAGCACAGATACGCAGCATTTT
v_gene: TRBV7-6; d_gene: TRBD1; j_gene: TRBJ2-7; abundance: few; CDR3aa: CASSGDRAAYEQYF; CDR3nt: TGTGCCAGCAGCGGGGACAGAGCTGCCTACGAGCAGTACTTC
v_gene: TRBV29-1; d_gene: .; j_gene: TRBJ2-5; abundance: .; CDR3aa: CSVRGYVTQETQYF; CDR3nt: TGCAGCGTGAGGGGTTACGTGACTCAAGAGACCCAGTACTTC
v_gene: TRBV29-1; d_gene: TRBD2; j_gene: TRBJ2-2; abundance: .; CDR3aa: CSTSGVTGELFF; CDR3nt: TGCAGTACTAGCGGAGTCACCGGGGAGCTGTTTTTT
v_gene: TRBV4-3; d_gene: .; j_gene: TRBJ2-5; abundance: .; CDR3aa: CASSPTPLGEQYF; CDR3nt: TGCGCCAGCAGCCCCACTCCTTTGGGGGAGCAGTACTTC
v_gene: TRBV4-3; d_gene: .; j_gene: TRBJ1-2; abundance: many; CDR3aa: CASSQDGDGTGGYTF; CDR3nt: TGCGCCAGCAGCCAAGACGGGGACGGCACGGGTGGCTACACCTTC
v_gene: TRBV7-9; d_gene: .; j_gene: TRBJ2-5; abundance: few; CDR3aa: CASSQGGLPETQYF; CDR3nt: TGTGCCAGCAGCCAGGGGGGACTCCCAGAGACCCAGTACTTC
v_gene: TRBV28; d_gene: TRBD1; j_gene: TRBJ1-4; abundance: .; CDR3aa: CASSIGDRLNEKLFF; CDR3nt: TGTGCCAGCAGCATAGGGGACAGACTGAATGAAAAACTGTTTTTT
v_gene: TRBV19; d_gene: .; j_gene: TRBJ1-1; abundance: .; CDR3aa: CASSIPDTNTEAFF; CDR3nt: TGTGCCAGTAGTATTCCTGACACGAACACTGAAGCTTTCTTT
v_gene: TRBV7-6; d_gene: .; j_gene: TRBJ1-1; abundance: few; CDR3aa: CASSLSHFTEAFF; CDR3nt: TGTGCCAGCAGCTTAAGTCATTTCACCGAAGCTTTCTTT
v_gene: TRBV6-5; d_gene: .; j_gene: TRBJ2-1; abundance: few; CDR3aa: CASSPAYNEQFF; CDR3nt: TGCGCCAGCAGCCCAGCCTACAATGAGCAGTTCTTC
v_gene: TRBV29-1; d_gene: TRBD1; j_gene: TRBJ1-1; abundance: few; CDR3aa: CSVVVQGGNTEAFF; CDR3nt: TGCAGCGTTGTAGTCCAGGGGGGGAACACTGAAGCTTTCTTT
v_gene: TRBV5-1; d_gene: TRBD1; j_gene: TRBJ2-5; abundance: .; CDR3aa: CASSFKSGQGETQYF; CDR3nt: TGCGCCAGCAGCTTTAAATCGGGACAGGGAGAGACCCAGTACTTC
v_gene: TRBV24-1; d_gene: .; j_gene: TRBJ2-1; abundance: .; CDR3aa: CATSDLDIHGNNEQFF; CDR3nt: TGTGCCACCAGTGATTTGGACATCCACGGGAACAATGAGCAGTTCTTC
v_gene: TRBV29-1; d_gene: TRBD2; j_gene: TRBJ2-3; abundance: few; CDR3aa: CSVRGLAGGSTDTQYF; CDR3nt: TGCAGCGTGCGCGGGTTAGCGGGAGGGAGCACAGATACGCAGTATTTT
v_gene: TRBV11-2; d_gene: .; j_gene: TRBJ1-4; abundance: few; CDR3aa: CASSFSRLNEKLFF; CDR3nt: TGTGCCAGCAGCTTTTCGAGGCTAAATGAAAAACTGTTTTTT
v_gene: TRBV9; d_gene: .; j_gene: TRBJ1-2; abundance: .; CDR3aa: CASSVPDESGGYGYTF; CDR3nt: TGTGCCAGCAGCGTTCCGGACGAATCGGGCGGCTATGGCTACACCTTC
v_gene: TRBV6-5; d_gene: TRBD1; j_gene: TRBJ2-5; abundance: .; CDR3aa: CASSYGQGAGTQYF; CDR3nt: TGTGCCAGCAGTTACGGGCAGGGGGCGGGGACCCAGTACTTC
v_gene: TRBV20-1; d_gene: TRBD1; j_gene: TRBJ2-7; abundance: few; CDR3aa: CSAGGQPSSYEQYF; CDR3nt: TGCAGTGCTGGGGGACAGCCCAGCTCCTACGAGCAGTACTTC
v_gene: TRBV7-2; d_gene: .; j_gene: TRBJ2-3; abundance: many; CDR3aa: CASSSLRVLTSTDTQYF; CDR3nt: TGTGCCAGCAGCTCACTACGTGTGCTTACCTCCACAGATACGCAGTATTTT
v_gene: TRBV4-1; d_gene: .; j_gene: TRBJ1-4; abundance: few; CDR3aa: CASSLGPINEKLFF; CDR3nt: TGCGCCAGCAGCTTGGGACCGATTAATGAAAAACTGTTTTTT
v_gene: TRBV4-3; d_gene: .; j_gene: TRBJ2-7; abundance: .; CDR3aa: CASSQVTLGDKQYF; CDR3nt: TGCGCCAGCAGCCAAGTAACCCTTGGGGACAAGCAGTACTTC
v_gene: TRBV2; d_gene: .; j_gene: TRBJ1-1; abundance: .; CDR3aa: CASNPGTGNTEAFF; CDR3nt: TGTGCCAGCAACCCAGGGACGGGGAACACTGAAGCTTTCTTT
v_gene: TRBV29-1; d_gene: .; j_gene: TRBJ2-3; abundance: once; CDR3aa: CSVVFQWRVPDTQYF; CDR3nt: TGCAGCGTTGTGTTTCAGTGGAGGGTACCAGATACGCAGTATTTT
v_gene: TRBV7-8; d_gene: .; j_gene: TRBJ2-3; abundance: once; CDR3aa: CASSRRLITDTQYF; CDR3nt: TGTGCCAGCAGCCGGAGACTGATCACAGATACGCAGTATTTT
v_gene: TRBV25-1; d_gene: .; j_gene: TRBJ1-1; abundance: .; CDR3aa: CASSEMDSYTEAFF; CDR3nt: TGTGCCAGCAGTGAGATGGACAGCTACACTGAAGCTTTCTTT
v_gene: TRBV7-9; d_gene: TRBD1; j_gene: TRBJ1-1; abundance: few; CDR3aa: CASSGTGQAEAFF; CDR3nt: TGTGCCAGCAGCGGGACAGGGCAAGCTGAAGCTTTCTTT
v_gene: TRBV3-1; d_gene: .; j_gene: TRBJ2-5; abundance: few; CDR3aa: CASSKTWVETGEEKTQYF; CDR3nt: TGTGCCAGCAGCAAGACATGGGTAGAAACAGGGGAGGAGAAGACCCAGTACTTC